This TCR beta chain was sequenced for a study of cytomegalovirus exposure and HLA in healthy donors. Study results and limitations: The study designated 164 TCR beta chains cytomegalovirus-associated. A later examination showed that TCR association rates differed by HLA locus, with DRB1 most and HLA-C fewest.

The study ran its PCR with 60 Vbeta and 13 Jbeta primers. Sequencing was performed with immunoSEQ multiplex PCR; in TCRdb, only in-frame clones are kept and a portion is missing. The profile covers 98,000 or so clones, with about three quarters appearing a single time and over 15% taken by the ten largest. This CDR3 is 19 amino acids long. Germline V gene data show CDR1 as SSHAT and CDR2 as FNYEAQ (reference sequence). Concerning this clone itself: Antigen: not known. At one end, the junction sequence differs from germline, possibly due to a read error.

The sample was PBMCs. The sequence was collected from a man between 60 and 75 years old in good health and CMV-seropositive. V gene TRBV7-7 combines with J gene TRBJ2-6; a weak D match, TRBD1 (6 bases). CDR3 sequence reads: CASTGPPAGVLSGANVLTF. The CDR3 DNA sequence: TGTGCTAGCACCGGGCCCCCAGCAGGGGTCCTCTCGGGGGCCAACGTCCTGACTTTC. Based on the CDR3 plus reference TRBV7-7 and TRBJ2-6, the full variable domain is GAGVSQSPRYKVTKRGQDVTLRCDPISSHATLYWYQQALGQGPEFLTYFNYEAQPDKSGLPSDRFSAERPEGSISTLTIQRTEQRDSAMYRCASTGPPAGVLSGANVLTFGAGSRLTVL.